This T cell receptor (beta chain) was sequenced during a study of blood T cell repertoires in COVID-19. At the level of the study: The analysed material was cDNA or gDNA that came from T cells, B-cell-depleted T cells, or PBMCs.

As originally analysed: Reference gene primer amplification gave estimated nucleated cell counts. Data came from immunoSEQ multiplex PCR; TCRdb stores just in-frame clones and leaves some out. The DNA was the basis for D and trimming; V, J and clone size are from that table. This table holds some 150,000 clones, about 85% found once. Seattle patients were enrolled during active infection and followed longitudinally. This receptor was obtained from a man aged 60 to 75 with COVID-19, enrolled during active disease. Sequencing was carried out using peripheral blood.

The CDR3 loop reads CSASLAGGTDTQYF. Here the CDR3 DNA reads TGCAGTGCTAGTTTAGCGGGAGGCACAGATACGCAGTATTTT. The chain joins TRBV20-1 to TRBJ2-3; TRBD2 matches at 9 bases. Germline values: CDR1 DFQATT, CDR2 SNEGSKA (reference sequence). With V trimmed by 3 bases and J by 1 base, 2 bases remained unmatched. CDR3 length: 14 residues.